This T cell receptor beta chain came from a study of T cell responses to AZD1222 COVID-19 vaccine. Concerning this clone: The antigen remains undetermined.

Clones were read by immunoSEQ multiplex PCR, and TCRdb kept only the in-frame ones, dropping some. The sample consists of some 140,000 clones, roughly 89% of them appearing once. Study results and caveats: Donor demographics were predominantly white British with a female majority; clonal diversity may be underestimated.

The CDR3 extends over 13 amino acids. The V end lost 2 bases, the J end lost 6 bases, and 11 bases lay between the germline ends. The germline gives CDR1 GTSNPN, CDR2 SVGIG (reference sequence). The specimen comprised peripheral blood, sampled on day 0 of AZD1222 vaccination. V gene TRBV30 combines with J gene TRBJ2-1, with D unresolved. The receptor comes from an adult in good health. The CDR3 region has the DNA TGTGCCTGGAGTACAGCCCTAGGCAATGAGCAGTTCTTC. Encoded protein: CAWSTALGNEQFF.